This entry lists 32 T cell receptor beta chains sequenced from one sample in a study of human T cells and chemical hapten exposure (dated by TCRdb to the early 2020s). The method was RACE. Reads for this sample came from a NextSeq 500. TCRdb cleaned the public reads at Q25 with fastp, built clones with MiXCR and kept in-frame beta chains. For every CDR3 protein sequence, its rows merge into one entry that carries the most common genes and DNA. Recorded for this sample are some 110,000 distinct CDR3 sequences; 30% to 35% of them occurred a single time. The leading ten clones occupy around 2.5% of the sample. This specimen's time point label, interpreted: patch test 3, about 24 weeks after DPC sensitization. The sample's treatment or condition label, decoded: therapeutic diphenylcyclopropenone sensitization with weekly scalp DPC. The sample in question was whole blood, obtained in connection with sensitization to the hapten diphenylcyclopropenone (DPC). These receptors originate from a middle-aged man with alopecia areata. Some clones in this sample may be carry-over from other donors' samples.

V gene TRBV9 combines with J gene TRBJ2-2, with 7 bases lining up with TRBD1. Germline loops: CDR1 SGDLS, CDR2 YYNGEE. The J segment lost 4 bases and the V segment lost 2 bases, leaving 2 bases of the junction unmatched. CDR3 size: 14 residues. CDR3 bases: TGTGCCAGCAGCGTGACAGGGTCCACCGGGGAGCTGTTTTTT. As protein: CASSVTGSTGELFF.

This chain links TRBV7-3 with TRBJ1-1; 10 bases fit TRBD1. Looked up from germline, CDR1 is SGHTA and CDR2 is FQGTGA. CDR3 length: 13 residues. V lost 5 bases, J lost 11 bases, and 8 bases stayed unmatched. The CDR3 sequence: CASSPGQGRDAFF. In nucleotides, the CDR3 is TGTGCCAGCAGCCCGGGACAGGGGAGGGATGCTTTCTTT. Complete variable domain (other parts from reference TRBV7-3 and TRBJ1-1): GAGVSQTPSNKVTEKGKYVELRCDPISGHTALYWYRQSLGQGPEFLIYFQGTGAADDSGLPNDRFFAVRPEGSVSTLKIQRTERGDSAVYLCASSPGQGRDAFFGQGTRLTVV.

This clonotype turned up a few times. The chain carries TRBV29-1 and TRBJ2-1; TRBD2 aligns across 11 bases. Trimming removed 6 bases from V and 6 bases from J; junction bases left unmatched: 7. Germline V lookup: CDR1 SQVTM, CDR2 ANQGSEA. The CDR3 covers 14 residues. The CDR3 sequence is CSVIAGGPPNEQFF. The CDR3 region has the DNA TGCAGCGTCATAGCGGGAGGGCCCCCCAATGAGCAGTTCTTC.

This clonotype has just a few counts. This sequence joins TRBV5-1 and TRBJ2-7; 11 nucleotides line up with TRBD1. Germline V gene data show CDR1 as SGHRS and CDR2 as YFSETQ. This CDR3 comprises 14 residues. With 4 bases clipped from V and 2 bases from J, the junction kept 2 bases outside the gene matches. CDR3 sequence (DNA): TGCGCCAGCAGCGGGACAGGGGGGCCCTACGAGCAGTACTTC. Translated, it gives CASSGTGGPYEQYF.

This clonotype was counted between two and nine times. The chain combines TRBV6-2 or TRBV6-3 with TRBJ2-1; 10 bases match TRBD2. Germline CDR1 reads MNHEY; CDR2 reads SVGEGT. The junction had 11 bases not matched to a gene; V was cut back by 6 bases and J by 9 bases. The CDR3 extends over 15 amino acids. The CDR3 spells CASRQPAGGLSEQFF. CDR3 sequence (DNA): TGTGCCAGCAGGCAACCAGCGGGAGGGCTAAGTGAGCAGTTCTTC.

This clonotype has a handful of counts. The rearrangement links TRBV21-1 to TRBJ2-7. TRBV21-1 represents a pseudogene. This CDR3 spans 15 amino acids. The CDR3 reads CASSKGSQSLYEQYV. The CDR3 bases are TGTGCCAGCAGCAAAGGGTCACAGAGCCTCTACGAGCAGTACGTC.

This clonotype occurred a few times. The chain uses TRBV7-9 and TRBJ2-1; D remains unclear. Trimming took 0 bases from V and 5 from J, leaving 14 bases between them. This CDR3 is 16 amino acids long. Germline loops: CDR1 SEHNR, CDR2 FQNEAQ (reference sequence). The CDR3 bases are TGTGCCAGCAGCTTAGCGACCGGCCCCGTGAACAATGAGCAGTTCTTC. Protein product: CASSLATGPVNNEQFF.

This clonotype was picked up a small number of times. The J gene is TRBJ2-7, the V gene TRBV14; TRBD2 agrees at 9 bases. CDR3 size: 17 residues. The J segment lost 2 bases and the V segment lost 0 bases, leaving 8 bases of the junction unmatched. Germline values: CDR1 SGHDN, CDR2 FVKESK. The CDR3 region is CASSQDLWREGAYEQYV. CDR3 DNA sequence: TGTGCCAGCAGCCAAGACCTATGGCGGGAGGGAGCCTACGAGCAGTACGTC.

This rearrangement joins TRBV24-1 to TRBJ2-1, with TRBD2 matching over 9 bases. This CDR3 spans 16 amino acids. After removal of 4 bases from V and 2 bases from J, the junction contained 5 bases not matched to a gene. Germline CDR1 is KGHDR and CDR2 is SFDVKD. The CDR3 is CATSDLTSGAYNEQFF. CDR3 nucleotides: TGTGCCACCAGTGACCTGACTAGCGGAGCCTACAATGAGCAGTTCTTC.

This clonotype has more than one count but fewer than ten. The DNA for the CDR3 is TGTGCCAGCAGCCAATTAGGAGCGGTAAACACCGGGGAGCTGTTTTTT. Translating gives CASSQLGAVNTGELFF. The chain links TRBV14 to TRBJ2-2, with D possibly TRBD2 on 5 matching bases. The CDR3 covers 16 residues. Germline-derived CDR1 and CDR2 are SGHDN and FVKESK. V dropped 2 bases and J dropped 2 bases, with 12 bases sitting between them.

The V gene is TRBV27, the J gene TRBJ1-2, with 8 positions matching TRBD1. V shed 5 bases, J shed 4 bases, and the junction held 9 bases outside the gene matches. Germline CDR1 and CDR2: MNHEY and SMNVEV (reference sequence). The CDR3 spans 15 residues. CDR3 in DNA: TGTGCCAGCAGTGCATGGGACAGGTCTGGCTATGGCTACACCTTC. Residues: CASSAWDRSGYGYTF.

The rearrangement links TRBV14 to TRBJ2-1, with TRBD1 matching 8 bases. Per the germline V gene, CDR1 is SGHDN and CDR2 is FVKESK. This CDR3 has 16 amino acids. V shed 1 base and J 5 bases; nucleotides not matched to a gene: 7. CDR3 sequence (DNA): TGTGCCAGCAGCCAAGGGACAGACAGGGGAAACAATGAGCAGTTCTTC. It yields the protein CASSQGTDRGNNEQFF.

The V and J genes are TRBV9 and TRBJ2-6; the D is unclear. The CDR3 runs to 19 residues. Germline V lookup: CDR1 SGDLS, CDR2 YYNGEE. V dropped 0 bases and J dropped 4 bases, with 20 bases sitting between them. The CDR3 nucleotides are TGTGCCAGCAGCGTAGTGCGAGGCAGGAACCCTTCAGGGGCCAACGTCCTGACTTTC. Translated, it gives CASSVVRGRNPSGANVLTF.

V is TRBV20-1 and J is TRBJ2-7; D is possibly TRBD2 (5 bases). The CDR3 runs to 14 residues. Trimming removed 5 bases from V and 0 bases from J, with 14 bases in between. From germline, CDR1 is DFQATT and CDR2 SNEGSKA (reference sequence). CDR3 region: CSAARDASSYEQYF. Written as DNA, the CDR3 is TGCAGTGCTGCTCGGGATGCCAGCTCCTACGAGCAGTACTTC.

In this sample, this clonotype turned up a few times. The chain employs TRBV29-1 and TRBJ2-7, with 9 positions matching TRBD1. The germline CDR1 and CDR2 sequences are SQVTM and ANQGSEA. There are 14 residues in the CDR3. The V gene end was trimmed by 6 bases and the J gene end by 6 bases; junction bases not matched to a gene: 12. CDR3 protein: CSVVTGGLYSEQYF. The CDR3 coding sequence is TGCAGCGTCGTAACAGGGGGCTTGTATAGCGAGCAGTACTTC.

This clonotype was picked up a small number of times. The genes are TRBV20-1 and TRBJ2-1; TRBD2 aligns across 10 bases. Germline V lookup: CDR1 DFQATT, CDR2 SNEGSKA (reference sequence). The J segment lost 7 bases and the V segment lost 5 bases, leaving 11 bases of the junction unmatched. The CDR3 sequence is 15 residues long. CDR3 nucleotide sequence: TGCAGTGCTCACCCTAGCGGGAGAACATCGAATGAGCAGTTCTTC. Translation gives CSAHPSGRTSNEQFF.

The CDR3 coding sequence is TGTGCCAGCAGTTTTGGGTCCCCGTTAGTAGCGGGAACGACAGATACGCAGTATTTT. Amino acid sequence: CASSFGSPLVAGTTDTQYF. The gene calls are TRBV28 and TRBJ2-3, with TRBD2 matching over 8 bases. The CDR3 runs 19 residues. CDR1 MDHEN and CDR2 SYDVKM come from the germline V gene. Trimming removed 3 bases from V and 3 bases from J; junction bases left unmatched: 17.

This clonotype was observed a few times. The V call is TRBV12-3 or TRBV12-4, the J call TRBJ2-6, with 7 bases lining up with TRBD2. J gave up 0 bases and V 5 bases, and 7 bases lay outside the gene matches. The CDR3 has 17 residues. CDR3 amino acids: CASSPAGRLSGANVLTF. For the CDR3, the DNA is TGTGCCAGCAGTCCAGCGGGGAGGCTCTCTGGGGCCAACGTCCTGACTTTC.

The chain links TRBV6-1 to TRBJ2-7; 10 nucleotides line up with TRBD2. V lost 7 bases, J lost 6 bases, and 12 bases stayed unmatched. Germline CDR1 reads MNHNS; CDR2 reads SASEGT. The CDR3 loop spans 15 amino acids. The chain's CDR3 is CASKMFTSGMGEQYF. CDR3 sequence (DNA): TGTGCCAGCAAGATGTTCACTAGCGGGATGGGCGAGCAGTACTTC.

This clonotype was seen a handful of times. V gene TRBV20-1 combines with J gene TRBJ2-5; the D is unclear. Germline-derived CDR1 and CDR2 are DFQATT and SNEGSKA (reference sequence). V lost 3 bases and J 5 bases, leaving 4 bases between the germline ends. The CDR3 totals 10 residues. For the CDR3, the DNA is TGCAGTGCTAGGGTGGAGACCCAGTACTTC. It encodes CSARVETQYF.

The chain is built from TRBV25-1 and TRBJ2-5, with TRBD2 matching over 7 bases. Germline trimming cut 0 bases from V and 4 bases from J; bases unmatched to any gene: 5. The CDR3 loop spans 15 amino acids. CDR1 is MGHDK, CDR2 SYGVNS, per germline. CDR3 in amino acids: CASSEYGAGPETQYF. The CDR3 coding sequence is TGTGCCAGCAGTGAATATGGAGCGGGACCAGAGACCCAGTACTTC. Combining the CDR3 with reference TRBV25-1 and TRBJ2-5 gives the whole variable domain EADIYQTPRYLVIGTGKKITLECSQTMGHDKMYWYQQDPGMELHLIHYSYGVNSTEKGDLSSESTVSRIRTEHFPLTLESARPSHTSQYLCASSEYGAGPETQYFGPGTRLLVL.

The chain links TRBV12-3 or TRBV12-4 to TRBJ1-5, with TRBD1 identical over 7 bases. V lost 7 bases to trimming and J lost 0 bases; unmatched junction nucleotides: 6. The CDR3 runs to 15 residues. The DNA of the CDR3 is TGTGCCAGCAACATACAGGGGTCTAGCAATCAGCCCCAGCATTTT. Translation: CASNIQGSSNQPQHF.

J is TRBJ2-5 and V is TRBV11-2, with 14 nucleotides matching TRBD2. V trimming: 0 bases; J trimming: 4 bases; junction bases outside the gene matches: 7. The CDR3 extends over 18 amino acids. Germline values: CDR1 SGHAT, CDR2 FQNNGV. DNA for the CDR3: TGTGCCAGCAGCTTAGAGGGACTAGCGGGAGCAGGCAGAGAGACCCAGTACTTC. Its translation is CASSLEGLAGAGRETQYF.

The chain uses TRBV10-3 and TRBJ2-3, with 14 bases fitting TRBD2. This CDR3 is 16 amino acids long. CDR1 and CDR2 from the germline V gene are ENHRY and SYGVKD. The trim removed 6 bases at V and 4 bases at J, leaving 6 bases unmatched. DNA for the CDR3: TGTGCCATCAGCCCCGGACTAGCGGGAGGACCAGATACGCAGTATTTT. Translated, it gives CAISPGLAGGPDTQYF.

J is TRBJ1-4 and V is TRBV5-4, with D possibly TRBD1 on 6 matching bases. CDR3 length: 16 residues. V was shortened by 0 bases and J by 6 bases, with 15 bases between the two germline ends. Germline lookup yields CDR1 SGHNT and CDR2 YYREEE (reference sequence). The CDR3 reads CASSLGEGGPYEKLFF. The CDR3 DNA follows: TGTGCCAGCAGCTTGGGAGAGGGGGGGCCTTATGAAAAACTGTTTTTT.

This chain joins TRBV5-1 and TRBJ2-3, with D unclear. V lost 1 base and J 0 bases, leaving 9 bases between the germline ends. Germline values: CDR1 SGHRS, CDR2 YFSETQ. The CDR3 has 15 amino acids. In nucleotides, the CDR3 is TGCGCCAGCAGCTTGTCTTCGCCTAGCACAGATACGCAGTATTTT. This sequence encodes CASSLSSPSTDTQYF.

The rearrangement uses TRBV5-1 and TRBJ2-7, with 7 bases fitting TRBD1. The germline gives CDR1 SGHRS, CDR2 YFSETQ. Unmatched junction bases numbered 3, after V lost 3 bases and J lost 0 bases. The length of the CDR3 is 14 residues. CDR3 DNA: TGCGCCAGCAGCTATGGGGACAGCTCCTACGAGCAGTACTTC. Translation gives CASSYGDSSYEQYF. Supplemented by reference TRBV5-1 and TRBJ2-7, the full variable domain reads KAGVTQTPRYLIKTRGQQVTLSCSPISGHRSVSWYQQTPGQGLQFLFEYFSETQRNKGNFPGRFSGRQFSNSRSEMNVSTLELGDSALYLCASSYGDSSYEQYFGPGTRLTVT.

This sequence joins TRBV4-3 and TRBJ2-1; the D call may be TRBD1 or TRBD2 (5 bases each). The germline V gene encodes CDR1 LGHNA and CDR2 YSLEER. Trimming stripped 0 bases from V and 9 bases from J, with 15 bases between. The CDR3 totals 15 residues. In nucleotides, the CDR3 is TGCGCCAGCAGCCAAGAGACCGGGAATAGGGGTGAGCAGTTCTTC. Its translation: CASSQETGNRGEQFF.

This clonotype came up many times. The chain combines TRBV5-1 with TRBJ2-3; 9 nucleotides line up with TRBD2. V shed 3 bases, J shed 2 bases, and the junction held 7 bases outside the gene matches. This CDR3 has 16 residues. Germline-derived CDR1 and CDR2 are SGHRS and YFSETQ. Here the CDR3 reads CASSSSTSGVTDTQYF. Here the CDR3 DNA reads TGCGCCAGCAGCTCCTCGACTAGCGGCGTCACAGATACGCAGTATTTT.

This clonotype appeared a few times. The CDR3 is CASSLLLAGEQYF. Here the CDR3 DNA reads TGTGCCAGCAGTTTATTGCTGGCTGGGGAGCAGTACTTC. This chain uses TRBV12-3 or TRBV12-4 with TRBJ2-7; D is uncertain. Trimming cost V 2 bases and J 7 bases, with 12 bases left between them. The CDR3 runs 13 residues.

This sequence joins TRBV29-1 and TRBJ2-7; the D gene is possibly TRBD2 (5 bases). Germline loops: CDR1 SQVTM, CDR2 ANQGSEA. The CDR3 contains 12 residues. The V end was cut by 8 bases, the J end by 2 bases, with 13 bases between. CDR3 loop: CSFTRGPYEQYF. CDR3 nucleotides: TGCAGCTTTACCCGGGGTCCCTACGAGCAGTACTTC.

The chain has TRBV12-3 or TRBV12-4 and TRBJ2-7, with TRBD2 matching over 7 bases. J gave up 5 bases and V 6 bases, and 16 bases lay outside the gene matches. The CDR3 length is 16 residues. The CDR3 nucleotides are TGTGCCAGCAGCCAAACTTCCGCGGGACTACTGGACGAGCAGTACGTC. This encodes CASSQTSAGLLDEQYV.